This TCR beta chain appears in the sequencing data of a study of T cell repertoires in cytomegalovirus infection (dated by TCRdb to between 2018 and 2020). Study-level background: Peptide stimulations targeted recently identified HLA-C-restricted CMV epitopes, whose presentation resists viral immunomodulation, together with well-studied HLA-B-restricted epitopes. Because public TCR beta signatures pointed to carriage of CMV infection together with the matching HLA type, the HLA type of each donor mattered for the analysis. General study outcomes and caveats: The ex vivo response was dominated by HLA-C-restricted CMV-specific TCR beta clonotypes, and the single most frequent clonotype in two of eight donors was supplied by these HLA-C-restricted clonotypes. In both this cohort and an independent cohort of a few hundred donors, the cumulative frequency of public TCR beta family members distinguished carriers of CMV infection plus the relevant HLA type.

Reading the label with the study, this specimen's treatment or condition is: in vitro stimulation with specific CMV peptide epitopes to enrich CMV-specific T cells. For CDR1 and CDR2, the germline V gene (reference sequence) lists SEHNR and FQNEAQ. From V the trimming removes 10 bases and from J it removes 11 bases, while the gene matches leave 7 bases of the junction unaccounted for. The CDR3 starts with the cysteine, ends with the phenylalanine, and has 11 residues. Of the read, only the CDR3 DNA is kept; its 33 bases are in frame from base 1. Worth noting for this clonotype: Its antigen has not been determined. Base qualities are not at hand, and no much larger clone is one base apart.

TCRdb shows the sequencer as Illumina HiSeq 1500. Using fastp trimming at Q25 and MiXCR clonotype assembly, TCRdb reanalyzed the public sequencing data and kept in-frame beta chains. Entries are consolidated by CDR3 protein sequence, retaining the most common genes and DNA. The sample table contains under 850,000 distinct CDR3 sequences; only one count was recorded for around 30% of them. The ten largest clones represent 15% to 20% of the sample. Sample: cultured PBMCs, taken from culture after CMV antigen stimulation. Recombination linked TRBV7-9 to TRBJ1-2; 10 bases in between match TRBD1. The sequence came from a human donor in good health (CMV status not recorded). Some clones in this sample may be carry-over from other donors' samples. The CDR3 protein is CATESGQGYTF. The DNA reads TGTGCCACCGAGTCGGGACAGGGGTACACCTTC.